The 4 T cell receptor beta chains given below trace back to one sample, sequenced in a study of blood T cell repertoires in COVID-19 (dated by TCRdb to about 2020). The receptor library was made with the immunoSEQ multiplex PCR assay. TCRdb obtained this table from immuneACCESS and retained in-frame rearrangements with V and J assigned. These tables miss some clones; where compared with another copy, unresolved V genes account for less than half of the shortfall, and the remainder is unexplained. For this sample the table gives some 410,000 clones, of which roughly 90% were detected only once. The top ten clonotypes cover over 0.9% of the sample. What was sequenced was PBMCs or T cells enriched from blood (not recorded which). The source is a woman aged 25-40 years with acute COVID-19.

The chain uses TRBV10-3 and TRBJ2-7; 8 bases map to TRBD2. The trim removed 4 bases at V and 2 bases at J, leaving 4 bases unmatched. The CDR3 has 14 amino acids. Germline V gene data show CDR1 as ENHRY and CDR2 as SYGVKD. The CDR3 nucleotides read TGTGCCATCAGTGTAGCGGGGAGCCCCTACGAGCAGTACTTC. Its translation is CAISVAGSPYEQYF.

V is TRBV29-1 and J is TRBJ2-3; 12 bases align to TRBD2. Germline CDR1 SQVTM, CDR2 ANQGSEA. This CDR3 has 23 residues. V gave up 4 bases and J gave up 4 bases; unmatched junction bases: 30. CDR3 DNA sequence: TGCAGCGTTGTTCTATTTCGCTTGGCCCGCCCTAGCGGGGGGGCCATAGCGGCAGATACGCAGTATTTT. Its translation: CSVVLFRLARPSGGAIAADTQYF.

The chain is built from TRBV30 and TRBJ1-4; D ambiguous. Germline V gene data show CDR1 as GTSNPN and CDR2 as SVGIG (reference sequence). CDR3 length: 14 residues. Deletions cut 7 bases from V and 7 bases from J, with 19 bases between. The CDR3 DNA follows: TGTGCCTTTACCCTCAGCCTCGCGGGTGAAAAACTGTTTTTT. This codes for CAFTLSLAGEKLFF.

The chain employs TRBV9 and TRBJ1-4, with 9 positions matching TRBD1. CDR1 is SGDLS, CDR2 YYNGEE, per germline. The CDR3 has 16 amino acids. The V segment lost 3 bases and the J segment 4 bases; nucleotides outside the gene matches: 7. The CDR3 DNA sequence: TGTGCCAGCAGCGAGCGACCGGGACAGGGTAATGAAAAACTGTTTTTT. It codes for CASSERPGQGNEKLFF.